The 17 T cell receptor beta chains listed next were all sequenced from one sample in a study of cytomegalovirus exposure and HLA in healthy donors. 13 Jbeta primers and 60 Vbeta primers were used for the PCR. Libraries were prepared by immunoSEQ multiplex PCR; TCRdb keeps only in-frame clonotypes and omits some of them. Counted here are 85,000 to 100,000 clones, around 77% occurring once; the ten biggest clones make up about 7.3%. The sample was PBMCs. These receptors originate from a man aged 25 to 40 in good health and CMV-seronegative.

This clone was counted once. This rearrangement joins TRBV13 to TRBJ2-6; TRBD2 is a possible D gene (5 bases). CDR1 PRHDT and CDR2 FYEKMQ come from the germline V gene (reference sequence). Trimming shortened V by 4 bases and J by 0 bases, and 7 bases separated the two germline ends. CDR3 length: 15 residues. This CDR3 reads CASSSSSSGANVLTF. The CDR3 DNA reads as TGTGCCAGCAGCTCTAGCAGCTCTGGGGCCAACGTCCTGACTTTC. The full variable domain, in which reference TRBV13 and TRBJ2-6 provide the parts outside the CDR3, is AAGVIQSPRHLIKEKRETATLKCYPIPRHDTVYWYQQGPGQDPQFLISFYEKMQSDKGSIPDRFSAQQFSDYHSELNMSSLELGDSALYFCASSSSSSGANVLTFGAGSRLTVL.

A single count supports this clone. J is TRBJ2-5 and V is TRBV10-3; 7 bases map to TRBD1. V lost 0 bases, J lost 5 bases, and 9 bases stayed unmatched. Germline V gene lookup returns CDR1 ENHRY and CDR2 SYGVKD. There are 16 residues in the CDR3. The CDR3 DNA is TGTGCCATCAGTGAGTCTGACAGGGCCGAGGGGGAGACCCAGTACTTC. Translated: CAISESDRAEGETQYF.

CDR3 in amino acids: CASSLGKGASEAFF. The CDR3 coding sequence is TGCGCCAGCAGCCTAGGGAAGGGGGCTAGTGAAGCTTTCTTT. The chain employs TRBV5-1 and TRBJ1-1, with TRBD1 matching over 7 bases. This CDR3 is 14 amino acids long. From germline, CDR1 is SGHRS and CDR2 YFSETQ. V lost 4 bases and J lost 7; bases outside the gene matches: 10.

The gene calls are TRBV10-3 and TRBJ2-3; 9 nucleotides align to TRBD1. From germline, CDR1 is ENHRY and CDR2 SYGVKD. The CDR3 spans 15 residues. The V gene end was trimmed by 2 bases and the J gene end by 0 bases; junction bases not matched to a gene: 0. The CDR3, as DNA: TGTGCCATCAGTGAGGGACAGGGGAGCACAGATACGCAGTATTTT. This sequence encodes CAISEGQGSTDTQYF.

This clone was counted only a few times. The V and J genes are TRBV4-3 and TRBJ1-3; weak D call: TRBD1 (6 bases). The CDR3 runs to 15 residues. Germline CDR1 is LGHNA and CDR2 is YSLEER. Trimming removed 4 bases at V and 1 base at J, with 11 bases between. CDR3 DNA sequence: TGCGCCAGCAGCCTTCTCAGGGGTTCTGGAAACACCATATATTTT. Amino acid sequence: CASSLLRGSGNTIYF.

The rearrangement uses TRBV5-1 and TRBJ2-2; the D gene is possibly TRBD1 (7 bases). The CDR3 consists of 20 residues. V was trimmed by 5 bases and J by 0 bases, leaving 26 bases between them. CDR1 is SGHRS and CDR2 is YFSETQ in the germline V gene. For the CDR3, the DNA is TGCGCCAGCAGGCGGAGGGCCCCCGCCGGACAGGCAGCGAACACCGGGGAGCTGTTTTTT. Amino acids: CASRRRAPAGQAANTGELFF. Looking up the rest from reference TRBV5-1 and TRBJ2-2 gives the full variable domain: KAGVTQTPRYLIKTRGQQVTLSCSPISGHRSVSWYQQTPGQGLQFLFEYFSETQRNKGNFPGRFSGRQFSNSRSEMNVSTLELGDSALYLCASRRRAPAGQAANTGELFFGEGSRLTVL.

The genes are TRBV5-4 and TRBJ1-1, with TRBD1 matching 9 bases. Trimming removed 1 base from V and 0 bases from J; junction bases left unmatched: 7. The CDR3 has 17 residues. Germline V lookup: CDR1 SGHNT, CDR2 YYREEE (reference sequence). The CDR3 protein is CASSLSNRGLMNTEAFF. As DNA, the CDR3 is TGTGCCAGCAGCTTGAGTAACAGGGGGCTCATGAACACTGAAGCTTTCTTT.

This CDR3 is CASSSRFTFPPTLYGYTF. For the CDR3, the DNA is TGTGCCAGCTCATCCCGATTCACGTTCCCCCCTACTTTATATGGCTACACCTTC. The chain couples TRBV18 to TRBJ1-2; no definite D call. The CDR3 has 18 residues. V was shortened by 5 bases and J by 5 bases, with 27 bases between the two germline ends. The germline V gene encodes CDR1 KGHSH and CDR2 LQKENI. Looking up the rest from reference TRBV18 and TRBJ1-2 gives the full variable domain: NAGVMQNPRHLVRRRGQEARLRCSPMKGHSHVYWYRQLPEEGLKFMVYLQKENIIDESGMPKERFSAEFPKEGPSILRIQQVVRGDSAAYFCASSSRFTFPPTLYGYTFGSGTRLTVV.

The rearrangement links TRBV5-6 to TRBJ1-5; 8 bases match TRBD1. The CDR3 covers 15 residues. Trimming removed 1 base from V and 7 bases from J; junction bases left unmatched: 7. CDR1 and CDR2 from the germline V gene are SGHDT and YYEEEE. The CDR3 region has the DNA TGTGCCAGCAGCTTGTTTGGACAGGGAGACCAGCCCCAGCATTTT. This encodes CASSLFGQGDQPQHF.

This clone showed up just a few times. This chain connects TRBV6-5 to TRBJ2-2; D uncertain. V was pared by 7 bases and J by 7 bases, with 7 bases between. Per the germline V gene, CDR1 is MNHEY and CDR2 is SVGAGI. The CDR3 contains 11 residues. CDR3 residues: CASNFGGELFF. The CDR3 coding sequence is TGTGCCAGCAATTTCGGCGGGGAGCTGTTTTTT.

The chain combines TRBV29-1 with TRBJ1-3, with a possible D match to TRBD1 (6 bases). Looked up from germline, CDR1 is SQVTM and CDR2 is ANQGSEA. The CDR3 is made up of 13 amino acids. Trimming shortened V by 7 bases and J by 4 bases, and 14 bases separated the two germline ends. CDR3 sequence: CSANSGEGNTIYF. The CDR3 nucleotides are TGCAGCGCCAACTCAGGGGAAGGAAACACCATATATTTT.

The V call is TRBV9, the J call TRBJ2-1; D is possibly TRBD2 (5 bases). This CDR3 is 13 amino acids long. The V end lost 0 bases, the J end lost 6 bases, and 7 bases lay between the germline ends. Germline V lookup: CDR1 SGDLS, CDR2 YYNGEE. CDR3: CASSVGGSNEQFF. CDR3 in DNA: TGTGCCAGCAGCGTAGGAGGGTCCAATGAGCAGTTCTTC.

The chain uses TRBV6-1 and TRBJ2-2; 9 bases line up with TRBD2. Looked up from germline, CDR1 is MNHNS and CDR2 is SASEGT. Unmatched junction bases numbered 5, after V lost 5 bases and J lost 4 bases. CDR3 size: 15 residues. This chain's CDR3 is CASSQWTSVTGELFF. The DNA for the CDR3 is TGTGCCAGCAGTCAATGGACTAGCGTCACCGGGGAGCTGTTTTTT.

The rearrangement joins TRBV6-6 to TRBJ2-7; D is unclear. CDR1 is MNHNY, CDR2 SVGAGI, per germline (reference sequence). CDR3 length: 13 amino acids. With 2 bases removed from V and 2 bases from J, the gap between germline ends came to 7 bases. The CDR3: CASSYVDTYEQYF. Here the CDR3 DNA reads TGTGCCAGCAGTTACGTCGACACCTACGAGCAGTACTTC.

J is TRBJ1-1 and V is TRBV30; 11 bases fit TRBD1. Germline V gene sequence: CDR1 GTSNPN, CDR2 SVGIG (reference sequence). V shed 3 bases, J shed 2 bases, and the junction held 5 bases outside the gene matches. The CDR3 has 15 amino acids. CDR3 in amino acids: CAWRTRTGGNTEAFF. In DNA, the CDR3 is TGTGCCTGGAGGACACGGACAGGGGGCAACACTGAAGCTTTCTTT.

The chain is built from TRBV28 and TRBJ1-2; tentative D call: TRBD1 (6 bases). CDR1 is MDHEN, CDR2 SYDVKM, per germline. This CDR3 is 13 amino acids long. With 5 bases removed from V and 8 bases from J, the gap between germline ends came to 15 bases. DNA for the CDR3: TGTGCCAGCAGTCCCCCCCAAGGGGGAGGCTACACCTTC. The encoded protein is CASSPPQGGGYTF.

CDR3 amino acids: CASSLAAGAGNTIYF. CDR3 DNA: TGCGCCAGCAGCTTGGCTGCCGGGGCTGGAAACACCATATATTTT. The chain carries TRBV5-1 and TRBJ1-3; D remains ambiguous. The CDR3 is 15 residues long. CDR1 and CDR2 (germline): SGHRS, YFSETQ. The ends were cut back, 0 bases at V and 2 bases at J, with 9 bases in the middle. The full variable domain, completed using reference TRBV5-1 and TRBJ1-3, is KAGVTQTPRYLIKTRGQQVTLSCSPISGHRSVSWYQQTPGQGLQFLFEYFSETQRNKGNFPGRFSGRQFSNSRSEMNVSTLELGDSALYLCASSLAAGAGNTIYFGEGSWLTVV.